This paragraph reports one T cell receptor (beta chain). This CDR3 spans 13 amino acids. The germline CDR1 and CDR2 sequences are MNHEY and SVGAGI. Trimming took 6 bases from V and 8 from J, leaving 16 bases between them. This sample is part of a study of blood T cell repertoires in COVID-19. The wider study: There were acute and convalescent COVID-19 samples, and they came from the United States, Italy and Spain. Sample material is recorded as cDNA or gDNA derived from T cells, B-cell-depleted T cells, or PBMCs.

Original methodology: Estimation of nucleated cell counts relied on the amplification of reference gene primers. Libraries were prepared by immunoSEQ multiplex PCR; TCRdb keeps only in-frame clonotypes and omits some of them. V and J calls and clone size follow that table, whereas D and trimming were derived from the DNA. The sample records almost 250,000 clones, roughly 86% being singletons. The TCR comes from a woman aged 55-70 years who had recovered from COVID-19. Specimen: peripheral blood. The chain uses TRBV6-5 and TRBJ1-2; tentative D call: TRBD1 (5 bases). The DNA for the CDR3 is TGTGCCAGCAGGCCTAGGGGCTTTTACGGCTACACCTTC. Translation gives CASRPRGFYGYTF.